The rows below give T cell receptor beta chains drawn from one sample of a study of cytomegalovirus exposure and HLA in healthy donors. Some clones are missing from TCRdb's copy, which holds only in-frame ones; the method was immunoSEQ multiplex PCR. The data hold 190,000 or so clones, with around three quarters observed a single time. The specimen sequenced was PBMCs. The receptor source for this set is a boy between 10 and 17 years old in good health and CMV-seronegative. Each CDR3 is given with its conserved first and last residue. Each record gives: clone size, V gene, J gene, D gene, CDR3 protein, CDR3 DNA. The D gene is left open where the match is weak. Expanded clones get a size class; other rows say once, few or many, or leave the size out.

clone size: few; V gene: TRBV5-4; J gene: TRBJ1-4; D gene: -; CDR3 protein: CASSSDGGNEKLFF; CDR3 DNA: TGTGCCAGCAGCTCAGACGGGGGGAATGAAAAACTGTTTTTT
clone size: once; V gene: TRBV2; J gene: TRBJ2-5; D gene: TRBD1; CDR3 protein: CASRDLGQAWETQYF; CDR3 DNA: TGTGCCAGCAGAGACCTCGGACAGGCCTGGGAGACCCAGTACTTC
clone size: -; V gene: TRBV9; J gene: TRBJ2-7; D gene: TRBD2; CDR3 protein: CASSQGTSRSYEQYF; CDR3 DNA: TGTGCCAGCAGCCAGGGGACTAGCCGCTCCTACGAGCAGTACTTC
clone size: few; V gene: TRBV7-9; J gene: TRBJ1-2; D gene: TRBD1; CDR3 protein: CASSWTGDLWGYTF; CDR3 DNA: TGTGCCAGCAGTTGGACAGGCGATTTATGGGGCTACACCTTC
clone size: -; V gene: TRBV30; J gene: TRBJ1-2; D gene: -; CDR3 protein: CAWSVAGESGYTF; CDR3 DNA: TGTGCCTGGAGTGTAGCAGGGGAGAGCGGCTACACCTTC
clone size: -; V gene: TRBV2; J gene: TRBJ2-3; D gene: TRBD1; CDR3 protein: CATSAGTGTDTQYF; CDR3 DNA: TGTGCTACCTCAGCCGGGACAGGCACAGATACGCAGTATTTT
clone size: -; V gene: TRBV12-5; J gene: TRBJ1-1; D gene: -; CDR3 protein: CASGLGQQNTEAFF; CDR3 DNA: TGTGCTAGTGGTTTAGGACAGCAAAACACTGAAGCTTTCTTT
clone size: -; V gene: TRBV30; J gene: TRBJ2-7; D gene: -; CDR3 protein: CAWSVFEHEQYF; CDR3 DNA: TGTGCCTGGAGTGTTTTCGAGCACGAGCAGTACTTC
clone size: once; V gene: TRBV6-5; J gene: TRBJ2-5; D gene: -; CDR3 protein: CASSYAGQPEETQYF; CDR3 DNA: TGTGCCAGCAGTTACGCGGGACAGCCCGAGGAGACCCAGTACTTC
clone size: -; V gene: TRBV11-2; J gene: TRBJ2-1; D gene: -; CDR3 protein: CASSLVKYDEQFF; CDR3 DNA: TGTGCCAGCAGCTTAGTAAAATATGATGAGCAGTTCTTC
clone size: -; V gene: TRBV7-8; J gene: TRBJ2-3; D gene: -; CDR3 protein: CASSLDTGLEDTQYF; CDR3 DNA: TGTGCCAGCAGCTTAGACACAGGGTTAGAAGATACGCAGTATTTT
clone size: few; V gene: TRBV18; J gene: TRBJ1-2; D gene: TRBD1; CDR3 protein: CASLGDRDMTNYGYTF; CDR3 DNA: TGTGCCAGCCTCGGGGACAGGGACATGACTAACTATGGCTACACCTTC
clone size: -; V gene: TRBV5-1; J gene: TRBJ1-3; D gene: -; CDR3 protein: CASSLDGRATVNTIYF; CDR3 DNA: TGCGCCAGCAGCTTGGATGGCAGGGCGACTGTAAACACCATATATTTT
clone size: -; V gene: TRBV7-3; J gene: TRBJ2-1; D gene: -; CDR3 protein: CAEGIGYNEQFF; CDR3 DNA: TGTGCGGAGGGGATTGGCTACAATGAGCAGTTCTTC
clone size: -; V gene: TRBV5-6; J gene: TRBJ2-7; D gene: -; CDR3 protein: CASTRTGSSYEQYF; CDR3 DNA: TGTGCCAGCACCCGTACCGGGAGCTCCTACGAGCAGTACTTC
clone size: -; V gene: TRBV10-3; J gene: TRBJ2-5; D gene: TRBD1; CDR3 protein: CAISKTGGEETQYF; CDR3 DNA: TGTGCCATCAGTAAGACAGGGGGCGAAGAGACCCAGTACTTC
clone size: -; V gene: TRBV18; J gene: TRBJ1-2; D gene: -; CDR3 protein: CASSPLTFRANYGYTF; CDR3 DNA: TGTGCCAGCTCACCCTTAACCTTTCGAGCTAACTATGGCTACACCTTC
clone size: -; V gene: TRBV15; J gene: TRBJ2-1; D gene: -; CDR3 protein: CATSRYGSRYNEQFF; CDR3 DNA: TGTGCCACCAGCAGATACGGGTCTAGATACAATGAGCAGTTCTTC
clone size: -; V gene: TRBV7-9; J gene: TRBJ1-1; D gene: -; CDR3 protein: CASSSLGVSTEAFF; CDR3 DNA: TGTGCCAGCAGCTCACTCGGGGTCAGCACTGAAGCTTTCTTT
clone size: -; V gene: TRBV7-9; J gene: TRBJ1-2; D gene: TRBD1; CDR3 protein: CSSSWDSSSYGYTF; CDR3 DNA: TGTTCCAGCAGCTGGGACAGTAGCTCCTATGGCTACACCTTC
clone size: -; V gene: TRBV5-1; J gene: TRBJ1-1; D gene: -; CDR3 protein: CASSFGSTGRLNTEAFF; CDR3 DNA: TGCGCCAGCAGCTTCGGTAGTACAGGCCGATTGAACACTGAAGCTTTCTTT
clone size: -; V gene: TRBV19; J gene: TRBJ2-3; D gene: TRBD1; CDR3 protein: CASSPGTGRTDTQYF; CDR3 DNA: TGTGCCAGTAGTCCTGGGACAGGGCGAACAGATACGCAGTATTTT
clone size: -; V gene: TRBV15; J gene: TRBJ1-1; D gene: -; CDR3 protein: CATTIWGDTEAFF; CDR3 DNA: TGTGCCACCACCATCTGGGGGGACACTGAAGCTTTCTTT
clone size: -; V gene: TRBV6-5; J gene: TRBJ1-5; D gene: TRBD1; CDR3 protein: CASSSRDRGNNQPQHF; CDR3 DNA: TGTGCCAGCAGTTCCCGGGACAGGGGAAACAATCAGCCCCAGCATTTT
clone size: -; V gene: TRBV9; J gene: TRBJ1-3; D gene: -; CDR3 protein: CASSVADNSGNTIYF; CDR3 DNA: TGTGCCAGCAGCGTAGCGGACAACTCTGGAAACACCATATATTTT
clone size: -; V gene: TRBV7-2; J gene: TRBJ2-3; D gene: TRBD2; CDR3 protein: CASSTPSGPGTDTQYF; CDR3 DNA: TGTGCCAGCAGCACCCCTAGCGGGCCGGGCACAGATACGCAGTATTTT
clone size: once; V gene: TRBV18; J gene: TRBJ1-2; D gene: TRBD1; CDR3 protein: CASSRQDWTGRYGYTF; CDR3 DNA: TGTGCCAGCTCTCGCCAAGATTGGACAGGGCGCTATGGCTACACCTTC
clone size: -; V gene: TRBV5-1; J gene: TRBJ1-5; D gene: TRBD1; CDR3 protein: CASSWTGSQPQHF; CDR3 DNA: TGCGCCAGCAGCTGGACAGGGAGTCAGCCCCAGCATTTT
clone size: -; V gene: TRBV5-6; J gene: TRBJ2-7; D gene: -; CDR3 protein: CASSSEVRVSLEYF; CDR3 DNA: TGTGCCAGCAGCTCAGAAGTGAGGGTCTCTTTGGAGTACTTC
clone size: -; V gene: TRBV6-5; J gene: TRBJ1-6; D gene: TRBD1; CDR3 protein: CASRRAQGGWSPLHF; CDR3 DNA: TGTGCCAGCAGACGCGCACAGGGGGGATGGTCACCCCTCCACTTT
clone size: -; V gene: TRBV6-5; J gene: TRBJ2-5; D gene: TRBD2; CDR3 protein: CASRETSGGRAQYF; CDR3 DNA: TGTGCCAGCAGGGAGACTAGCGGGGGAAGGGCCCAGTACTTC
clone size: -; V gene: TRBV5-5; J gene: TRBJ2-7; D gene: -; CDR3 protein: CASSLGAGSSYEQYF; CDR3 DNA: TGTGCCAGCAGCTTGGGTGCAGGCAGCTCCTACGAGCAGTACTTC
clone size: -; V gene: TRBV7-2; J gene: TRBJ1-1; D gene: -; CDR3 protein: CASSLVRGGKDTEAFF; CDR3 DNA: TGTGCCAGCAGCTTAGTGAGGGGGGGGAAGGACACTGAAGCTTTCTTT
clone size: -; V gene: TRBV10-3; J gene: TRBJ2-7; D gene: -; CDR3 protein: CAISGIGVRDEQYF; CDR3 DNA: TGTGCCATCAGTGGAATCGGGGTAAGGGACGAGCAGTACTTC
clone size: -; V gene: TRBV7-9; J gene: TRBJ2-1; D gene: -; CDR3 protein: CASSPPGVNEQFF; CDR3 DNA: TGTGCCAGCAGCCCCCCGGGGGTCAATGAGCAGTTCTTC
clone size: few; V gene: TRBV4-1; J gene: TRBJ2-5; D gene: TRBD2; CDR3 protein: CASSQALAGEETQYF; CDR3 DNA: TGCGCCAGCAGCCAGGCCCTAGCGGGGGAAGAGACCCAGTACTTC
clone size: -; V gene: TRBV9; J gene: TRBJ2-5; D gene: -; CDR3 protein: CASSVTSGHLQETQYF; CDR3 DNA: TGTGCCAGCAGCGTGACTTCGGGACACCTCCAAGAGACCCAGTACTTC
clone size: -; V gene: TRBV13; J gene: TRBJ2-3; D gene: -; CDR3 protein: CASRPSGFNQVTQYF; CDR3 DNA: TGTGCCAGCAGGCCAAGTGGGTTTAATCAGGTTACGCAGTATTTT
clone size: -; V gene: TRBV27; J gene: TRBJ1-1; D gene: TRBD1; CDR3 protein: CASSLIPGTDMNTEAFF; CDR3 DNA: TGTGCCAGCAGTTTGATCCCCGGGACAGATATGAACACTGAAGCTTTCTTT
clone size: once; V gene: TRBV9; J gene: TRBJ2-7; D gene: TRBD2; CDR3 protein: CASSVGTSGTYEQYF; CDR3 DNA: TGTGCCAGCAGCGTGGGGACTAGCGGAACCTACGAGCAGTACTTC
clone size: -; V gene: TRBV2; J gene: TRBJ1-2; D gene: -; CDR3 protein: CASSDAPTGLQRGYTF; CDR3 DNA: TGTGCCAGCAGCGACGCTCCTACCGGCCTACAGCGGGGCTACACCTTC
clone size: -; V gene: TRBV5-1; J gene: TRBJ2-7; D gene: -; CDR3 protein: CASTLDSSYEQYF; CDR3 DNA: TGCGCCAGCACCCTCGACAGCTCCTACGAGCAGTACTTC
clone size: -; V gene: TRBV12-5; J gene: TRBJ1-1; D gene: -; CDR3 protein: CASGLWDIPNTEAFF; CDR3 DNA: TGTGCTAGTGGTTTATGGGACATACCGAACACTGAAGCTTTCTTT
clone size: few; V gene: TRBV4-3; J gene: TRBJ2-7; D gene: -; CDR3 protein: CASSQDFRQYEQYF; CDR3 DNA: TGCGCCAGCAGCCAAGATTTCAGGCAATACGAGCAGTACTTC
clone size: few; V gene: TRBV4-2; J gene: TRBJ2-5; D gene: TRBD2; CDR3 protein: CASSQEGTSGDQETQYF; CDR3 DNA: TGTGCCAGCAGCCAGGAAGGGACTAGCGGCGACCAAGAGACCCAGTACTTC